A selection of T cell receptor beta chains follows, all from one sample in a study of shared clonotypes between healthy human individuals. Only in-frame clones appear in the TCRdb table, and some are missing; sequencing was by immunoSEQ multiplex PCR. The sample holds roughly 490,000 clones, about three quarters seen once. The source material was PBMCs. These receptors originate from a woman in her thirties or forties in good health. Some clones in this sample may be carry-over from other donors' samples. Each CDR3 is given with its conserved first and last residue. The order of the fields is D gene, J gene, V gene, clone size, CDR3 DNA, CDR3 protein. D genes are given only for firm matches. The size field is filled for only some rows; it gives once, few, many or a size class.

>.|TRBJ2-7|TRBV25-1|.
TGTGCCAGCAGTGATACGGGGAAGCTAAGGGACGAGCAGTACTTC
CASSDTGKLRDEQYF
>.|TRBJ2-2|TRBV7-9|.
TGTGCCAGCAGCTTAGAATGGGCGAACACCGGGGAGCTGTTTTTT
CASSLEWANTGELFF
>.|TRBJ1-1|TRBV11-2|.
TGTGCCAGCAGCCCGCTTAGAAACGGAAGAGAAGCTTTCTTT
CASSPLRNGREAFF
>.|TRBJ2-7|TRBV6-5|once
TGTGCCAGCCGCCCCGGCGGCGGGCCTACCTACGAGCAGTACTTC
CASRPGGGPTYEQYF
>.|TRBJ2-2|TRBV7-2|.
TGTGCCAGCAGCTACAGGGCAGGAGGGCCGGTCGGGGAGCTGTTTTTT
CASSYRAGGPVGELFF
>.|TRBJ2-2|TRBV30|.
TGTGCCTGGAGTCCTTACACCGGGGATCTGTTTTTT
CAWSPYTGDLFF
>TRBD2|TRBJ2-3|TRBV7-9|.
TGTGCCAGCAGCTTAGGTATGGCTAGCGGGGCGCGGTATTTT
CASSLGMASGARYF
>.|TRBJ2-7|TRBV28|.
TGTGCCAGCAGTCCACTACATGGGGCCCAGGGGATCCACGAGCAGTACTTC
CASSPLHGAQGIHEQYF
>.|TRBJ1-1|TRBV30|.
TGTGCCTGGAGTGTGGCACCGGACACTGAAGCTTTCTTT
CAWSVAPDTEAFF
>.|TRBJ2-7|TRBV5-5|.
TGTGCCAGCAGCTTGGAAGGGCGCGGTTACGAGCAGTACTTC
CASSLEGRGYEQYF
>.|TRBJ1-5|TRBV11-2|.
TGTGCCAGCAGCTTAGGGGGACGTGGCAATCAGCCCCAGCATTTT
CASSLGGRGNQPQHF
>TRBD1|TRBJ2-5|TRBV7-8|.
TGTGCCAGCAGCCGCAAGTGGGACAGTCAAGAGACCCAGTACTTC
CASSRKWDSQETQYF
>.|TRBJ1-5|TRBV18|.
TGTGCCAGCTCACCAGGGCAGGCAAGCAATCAGCCCCAGCATTTT
CASSPGQASNQPQHF
>TRBD1|TRBJ1-2|TRBV25-1|.
TGTGCCAGCAGTGAAACAAGGACAGGGGTGAACTATGGCTACACCTTC
CASSETRTGVNYGYTF
>TRBD2|TRBJ2-7|TRBV28|.
TGTGCCAGCAGTTTATTCGCTAGCGGAGACCCCTACGAGCAGTACTTC
CASSLFASGDPYEQYF
>.|TRBJ2-7|TRBV10-3|.
TGTGCCATCAGTGGACAGTACGAGCAGTACTTC
CAISGQYEQYF
>.|TRBJ1-4|TRBV7-9|.
TGTGCCATCTCAGGTTCTTCTAATGAAAAACTGTTTTTT
CAISGSSNEKLFF
>TRBD2|TRBJ2-7|TRBV9|.
TGTGCCAGCAGCGTAGGTGTTAGCGGGGCTTACGAGCAGTACTTC
CASSVGVSGAYEQYF
>TRBD1|TRBJ1-2|TRBV6-5|few
TGTGCCAGCAGTTTGGACAGGGGGCTTTATCCGTATGGCTACACCTTC
CASSLDRGLYPYGYTF
>TRBD1|TRBJ2-1|TRBV11-2|.
TGTGCCAGCAGCTTAGAGGGGACAGGGTCCTACAATGAGCAGTTCTTC
CASSLEGTGSYNEQFF
>.|TRBJ2-3|TRBV18|.
TGTGCCAGCTCCCTTCGGGTCCTGGACACAGATACGCAGTATTTT
CASSLRVLDTDTQYF
>.|TRBJ1-1|TRBV5-1|.
TGCGCCAGCGGATACAGGGAGAACACTGAAGCTTTCTTT
CASGYRENTEAFF
>.|TRBJ2-7|TRBV10-3|.
TGTGCCATCGGGGCGGGGCTGGTCGAGCAGTACTTC
CAIGAGLVEQYF
>TRBD2|TRBJ2-1|TRBV7-2|.
TGTGCCAGCAGCTTGGGGACTAGCGGGAGGATCAATGAGCAGTTCTTC
CASSLGTSGRINEQFF
>TRBD2|TRBJ2-1|TRBV7-9|.
TGTGCCAGCAGCGGCCTCATAGCGGGCCGTAACAATGAGCAGTTCTTC
CASSGLIAGRNNEQFF
>.|TRBJ2-7|TRBV30|.
TGTGCTTGGGGGGCCGGGATGCCCGGACCACTGGACGAGCAGTACTTC
CAWGAGMPGPLDEQYF
>.|TRBJ2-1|TRBV20-1|.
TGCAGTGCTAGACTGAATGAGCAGTTCTTC
CSARLNEQFF